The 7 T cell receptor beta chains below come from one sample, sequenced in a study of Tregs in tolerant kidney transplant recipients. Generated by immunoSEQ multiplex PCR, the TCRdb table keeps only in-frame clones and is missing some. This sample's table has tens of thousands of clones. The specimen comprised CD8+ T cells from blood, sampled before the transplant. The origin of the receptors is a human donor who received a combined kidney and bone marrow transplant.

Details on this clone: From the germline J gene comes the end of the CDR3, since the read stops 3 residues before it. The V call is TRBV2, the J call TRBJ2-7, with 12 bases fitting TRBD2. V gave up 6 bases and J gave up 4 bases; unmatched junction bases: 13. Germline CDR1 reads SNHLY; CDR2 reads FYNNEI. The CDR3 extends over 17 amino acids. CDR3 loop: CASSGASGGVIGYEQYF. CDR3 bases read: TGTGCCAGCAGCGGGGCTAGCGGGGGGGTAATAGGGTACGAG.

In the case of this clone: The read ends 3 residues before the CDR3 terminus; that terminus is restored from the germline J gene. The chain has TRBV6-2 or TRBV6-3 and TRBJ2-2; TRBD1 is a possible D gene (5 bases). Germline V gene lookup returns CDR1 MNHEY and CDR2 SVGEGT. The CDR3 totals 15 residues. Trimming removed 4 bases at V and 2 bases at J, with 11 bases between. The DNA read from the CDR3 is TGTGCCAGCAGTTGGGGCAGACGAAACACCGGGGAG. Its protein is CASSWGRRNTGE. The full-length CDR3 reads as CASSWGRRNTGELFF.

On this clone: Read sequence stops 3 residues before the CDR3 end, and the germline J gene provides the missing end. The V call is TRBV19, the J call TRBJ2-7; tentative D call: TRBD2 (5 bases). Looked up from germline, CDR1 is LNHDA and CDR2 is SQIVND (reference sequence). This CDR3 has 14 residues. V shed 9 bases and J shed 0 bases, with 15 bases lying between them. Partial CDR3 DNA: TGTGCCAGCAAGGAGGACTCCCGCTCCTACGAG. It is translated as CASKEDSRSYE. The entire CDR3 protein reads CASKEDSRSYEQYF.

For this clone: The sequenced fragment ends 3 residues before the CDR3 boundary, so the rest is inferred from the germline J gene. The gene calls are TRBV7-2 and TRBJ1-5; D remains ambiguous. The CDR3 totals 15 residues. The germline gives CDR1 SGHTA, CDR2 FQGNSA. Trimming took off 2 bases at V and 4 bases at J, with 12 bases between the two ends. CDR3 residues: CASSLIPGSNQPQHF. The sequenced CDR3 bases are TGTGCCAGCAGCTTAATCCCAGGTTCGAATCAGCCC.

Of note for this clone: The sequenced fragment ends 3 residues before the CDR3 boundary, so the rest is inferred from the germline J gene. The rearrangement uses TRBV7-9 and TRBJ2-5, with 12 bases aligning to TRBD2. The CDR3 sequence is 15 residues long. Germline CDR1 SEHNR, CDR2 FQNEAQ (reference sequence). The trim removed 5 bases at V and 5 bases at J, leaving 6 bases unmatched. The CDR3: CASSPTSGSPETQYF. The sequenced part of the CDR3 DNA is TGTGCCAGCAGCCCGACTAGCGGGAGCCCGGAGACC. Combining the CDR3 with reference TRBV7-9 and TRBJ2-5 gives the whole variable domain DTGVSQNPRHKITKRGQNVTFRCDPISEHNRLYWYRQTLGQGPEFLTYFQNEAQLEKSRLLSDRFSAERPKGSFSTLEIQRTEQGDSAMYLCASSPTSGSPETQYFGPGTRLLVL.

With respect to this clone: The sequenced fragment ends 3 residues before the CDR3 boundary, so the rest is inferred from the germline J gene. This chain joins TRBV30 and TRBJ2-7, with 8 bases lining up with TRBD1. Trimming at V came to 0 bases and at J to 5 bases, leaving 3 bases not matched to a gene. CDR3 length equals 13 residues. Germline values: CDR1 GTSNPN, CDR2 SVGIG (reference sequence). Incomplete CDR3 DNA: TGTGCCTGGAGTGTAACAGGGGGGAACGAG. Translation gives CAWSVTGGNE. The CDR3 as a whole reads CAWSVTGGNEQYF. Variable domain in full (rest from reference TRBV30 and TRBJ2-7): SQTIHQWPATLVQPVGSPLSLECTVEGTSNPNLYWYRQAAGRGLQLLFYSVGIGQISSEVPQNLSASRPQDRQFILSSKKLLLSDSGFYLCAWSVTGGNEQYFGPGTRLTVT.

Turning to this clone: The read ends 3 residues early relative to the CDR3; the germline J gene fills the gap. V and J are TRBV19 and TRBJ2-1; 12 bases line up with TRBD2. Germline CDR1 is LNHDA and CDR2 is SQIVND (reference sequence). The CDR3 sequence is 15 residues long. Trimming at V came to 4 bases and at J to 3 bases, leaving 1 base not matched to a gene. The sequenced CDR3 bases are TGTGCCAGTAGTACACTAGCGGGAGGCTACAATGAG. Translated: CASSTLAGGYNE. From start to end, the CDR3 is CASSTLAGGYNEQFF. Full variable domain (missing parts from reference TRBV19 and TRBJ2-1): DGGITQSPKYLFRKEGQNVTLSCEQNLNHDAMYWYRQDPGQGLRLIYYSQIVNDFQKGDIAEGYSVSREKKESFPLTVTSAQKNPTAFYLCASSTLAGGYNEQFFGPGTRLTVL.